What follows are 17 T cell receptor beta chains derived from one specimen sequenced in a study of Graves' ophthalmopathy and Graves' hyperthyroidism. Researchers took RNA transcripts and amplified TCR beta CDR3 regions from them. Amplification began with first-round RT-PCR using HTBI primers, then second-round multiplex PCR was performed. TCRdb processed the multiplex PCR reads anew with MiXCR; each CDR3 protein has one entry. The sample includes about 1.2 million distinct CDR3 sequences, roughly two fifths of them seen just once. Source material: peripheral blood or thyroid tissue (not recorded which). These receptors all stem from an adult man with Graves' hyperthyroidism.

This clonotype was seen a handful of times. The V and J genes are TRBV7-8 and TRBJ2-3; 9 bases are shared with TRBD2. J lost 5 bases, V lost 4 bases, and 7 bases had no gene match. Germline V gene sequence: CDR1 SGHVS, CDR2 FQNEAQ. The CDR3 spans 15 residues. The CDR3 DNA reads as TGTGCCAGCAGCTCCGGACTAGCGTCGGTAGATACGCAGTATTTT. Translated, it gives CASSSGLASVDTQYF.

The chain carries TRBV14 and TRBJ2-7, with TRBD1 matching 7 bases. V lost 0 bases to trimming and J lost 1 base; unmatched junction nucleotides: 6. Germline V CDR1 and CDR2: SGHDN, FVKESK. This CDR3 has 16 residues. The CDR3 DNA reads as TGTGCCAGCAGCCAAGACCTGGACAGGACGTCCTACGAGCAGTACTTC. Translating it yields CASSQDLDRTSYEQYF.

This sequence joins TRBV29-1 and TRBJ1-4; no clear D. Germline assignment: CDR1 SQVTM and CDR2 ANQGSEA. V was shortened by 6 bases and J by 3 bases, with 11 bases between the two germline ends. This CDR3 region has 13 residues. The CDR3 DNA follows: TGCAGCGTCTTGGACCAGCCTAATGAAAAACTGTTTTTT. It specifies CSVLDQPNEKLFF.

Points on this clonotype: Given a much more abundant clone one base away, this may be a read error. The gene calls are TRBV5-5 and TRBJ2-5; D may match TRBD1 or TRBD2 (6 bases each). Looked up from germline, CDR1 is SGHKS and CDR2 is YYEKEE (reference sequence). V was pared by 7 bases and J by 5 bases, with 15 bases between. This CDR3 comprises 13 residues. This CDR3 is CASRRWGAETQYF. The CDR3 DNA follows: TGTGCCAGCCGCCGCTGGGGGGCCGAGACCCAGTACTTC. Using reference TRBV5-5 and TRBJ2-5 for the parts outside the CDR3, the full variable domain is DAGVTQSPTHLIKTRGQQVTLRCSPISGHKSVSWYQQVLGQGPQFIFQYYEKEERGRGNFPDRFSARQFPNYSSELNVNALLLGDSALYLCASRRWGAETQYFGPGTRLLVL.

The chain links TRBV5-5 to TRBJ1-3; D remains ambiguous. The CDR3 length is 14 residues. Deletions cut 4 bases from V and 4 bases from J, with 12 bases between. Germline assignment: CDR1 SGHKS and CDR2 YYEKEE (reference sequence). The CDR3 DNA follows: TGTGCCAGCAGCACCACGAACAGAGGAAACACCATATATTTT. Residues: CASSTTNRGNTIYF. Combining the CDR3 with reference TRBV5-5 and TRBJ1-3 gives the whole variable domain DAGVTQSPTHLIKTRGQQVTLRCSPISGHKSVSWYQQVLGQGPQFIFQYYEKEERGRGNFPDRFSARQFPNYSSELNVNALLLGDSALYLCASSTTNRGNTIYFGEGSWLTVV.

This clonotype was recorded at least ten times. This rearrangement joins TRBV9 to TRBJ1-2; the D gene is possibly TRBD1 (5 bases). This CDR3 comprises 17 residues. V was trimmed by 4 bases and J by 5 bases, leaving 24 bases between them. Germline CDR1 is SGDLS and CDR2 is YYNGEE. CDR3 sequence (DNA): TGTGCCAGCAGCTTAAGGGGTCGTCCCGGGTATCGATATGGCTACACCTTC. It codes for CASSLRGRPGYRYGYTF. The whole variable domain, remainder taken from reference TRBV9 and TRBJ1-2, is DSGVTQTPKHLITATGQRVTLRCSPRSGDLSVYWYQQSLDQGLQFLIQYYNGEERAKGNILERFSAQQFPDLHSELNLSSLELGDSALYFCASSLRGRPGYRYGYTFGSGTRLTVV.

This clonotype was observed many times. The chain couples TRBV7-2 to TRBJ2-7; D remains unclear. This CDR3 is built from 15 residues. V lost 1 base and J lost 0, with 10 bases in between. Germline loops: CDR1 SGHTA, CDR2 FQGNSA. CDR3 sequence reads: CASSLDWRSSYEQYF. The CDR3 DNA sequence: TGTGCCAGCAGCTTAGATTGGCGCAGCTCCTACGAGCAGTACTTC.

This clonotype showed up just a few times. The junction does not match germline at one end; this may be a read error. The chain uses TRBV7-9 and TRBJ2-2; maybe TRBD1 (8 bases). This CDR3 comprises 15 residues. Germline CDR1 and CDR2: SEHNR and FQNEAQ (reference sequence). The CDR3 bases are TGTGCCAGCAGCATTGGACAGGGAGGGACCGGGGAGCTGTCTTGG. Translated: CASSIGQGGTGELSW.

This clonotype was seen ten or more times. The chain uses TRBV7-9 and TRBJ1-4; 7 positions match TRBD1. V lost 6 bases and J lost 3; bases outside the gene matches: 4. The CDR3 sequence is 14 residues long. CDR1 SEHNR and CDR2 FQNEAQ come from the germline V gene (reference sequence). CDR3 sequence: CASSSGQPNEKLFF. As DNA, the CDR3 is TGTGCCAGCAGTTCGGGACAGCCTAATGAAAAACTGTTTTTT.

The gene calls are TRBV3-1 and TRBJ1-1; TRBD1 might be the D (5 bases). CDR3 length: 15 amino acids. CDR1 and CDR2 from the germline V gene are LGHDT and YNNKEL (reference sequence). Deletions cut 4 bases from V and 8 bases from J, with 20 bases between. The CDR3 reads CASSPRGWRGLEAFF. CDR3 nucleotide sequence: TGTGCCAGCAGCCCCCGGGGCTGGCGAGGCCTGGAAGCTTTCTTT.

This clonotype appeared many times. This chain links TRBV29-1 with TRBJ2-2; TRBD2 aligns across 10 bases. V shed 4 bases and J 1 base; nucleotides not matched to a gene: 0. The CDR3 consists of 14 residues. Germline CDR1 is SQVTM and CDR2 is ANQGSEA. The CDR3 protein is CSVGLAGNTGELFF. The CDR3, as DNA: TGCAGCGTTGGACTAGCGGGGAACACCGGGGAGCTGTTTTTT.

The genes are TRBV15 and TRBJ1-1; no definite D call. Per germline, CDR1 LNHNV and CDR2 YYDKDF (reference sequence). The CDR3 runs to 14 residues. V lost 3 bases, J lost 6 bases, and 14 bases lay in between. The CDR3 loop is CATSSAVWAAEAFF. CDR3 nucleotide sequence: TGTGCCACCAGCAGTGCGGTTTGGGCAGCTGAAGCTTTCTTT. The variable domain in full, with the rest retrieved from reference TRBV15 and TRBJ1-1, is DAMVIQNPRYQVTQFGKPVTLSCSQTLNHNVMYWYQQKSSQAPKLLFHYYDKDFNNEADTPDNFQSRRPNTSFCFLDIRSPGLGDTAMYLCATSSAVWAAEAFFGQGTRLTVV.

The gene calls are TRBV10-3 and TRBJ1-1; the D gene is possibly TRBD1 (6 bases). CDR1 ENHRY and CDR2 SYGVKD come from the germline V gene. The CDR3 sequence is 16 residues long. The V and J ends lost 10 bases and 4 bases respectively, with 25 bases between them. DNA for the CDR3: TGTGCCAGCACAACCCGGGGGCAGGAGTTCGGCACTGAAGCTTTCTTT. It codes for CASTTRGQEFGTEAFF.

This chain uses TRBV10-3 with TRBJ2-7, with 8 bases fitting TRBD1. CDR1 and CDR2 (germline): ENHRY, SYGVKD. The V gene end was trimmed by 2 bases and the J gene end by 4 bases; junction bases not matched to a gene: 10. CDR3 length: 16 amino acids. This chain's CDR3 is CAISERGTGKMYEQYF. The CDR3 DNA sequence: TGTGCCATCAGTGAGAGGGGGACAGGCAAGATGTACGAGCAGTACTTC.

The rearrangement joins TRBV15 to TRBJ2-7, with D hard to call. The CDR3 length is 15 residues. V lost 0 bases and J 4 bases, leaving 13 bases between the germline ends. The V gene's germline CDR1 is LNHNV and CDR2 YYDKDF (reference sequence). For the CDR3, the DNA is TGTGCCACCAGCAGAGAGGTTAAGGATGGGTACGAGCAGTACTTC. Encoded protein: CATSREVKDGYEQYF. Drawing the rest from reference TRBV15 and TRBJ2-7, the complete variable domain is DAMVIQNPRYQVTQFGKPVTLSCSQTLNHNVMYWYQQKSSQAPKLLFHYYDKDFNNEADTPDNFQSRRPNTSFCFLDIRSPGLGDTAMYLCATSREVKDGYEQYFGPGTRLTVT.

As concerns this clonotype: As the CDR3 is not closed by the conserved phenylalanine or tryptophan, this likely results from a read error. V and J are TRBV20-1 and TRBJ2-2, with a tentative D call TRBD1 (5 bases). Germline lookup yields CDR1 DFQATT and CDR2 SNEGSKA (reference sequence). This CDR3 region has 13 residues. The V gene lost 8 bases and the J gene lost 1 base, with 11 bases spanning the gap. For the CDR3, the DNA is TGCAGTCTCAGGGTAGGGAACACCGGGGAGCTGTTTTCT. This gives the protein CSLRVGNTGELFS.

The chain uses TRBV6-2 or TRBV6-3 and TRBJ1-1; 7 positions match TRBD1. The V and J ends lost 4 bases and 11 bases, in that order; junction bases with no gene match: 4. The CDR3 covers 11 residues. CDR1 and CDR2 (germline): MNHEY, SVGEGT. The CDR3 protein is CASSFDRDAFF. Written as DNA, the CDR3 is TGTGCCAGCAGTTTCGACAGGGACGCTTTCTTT.